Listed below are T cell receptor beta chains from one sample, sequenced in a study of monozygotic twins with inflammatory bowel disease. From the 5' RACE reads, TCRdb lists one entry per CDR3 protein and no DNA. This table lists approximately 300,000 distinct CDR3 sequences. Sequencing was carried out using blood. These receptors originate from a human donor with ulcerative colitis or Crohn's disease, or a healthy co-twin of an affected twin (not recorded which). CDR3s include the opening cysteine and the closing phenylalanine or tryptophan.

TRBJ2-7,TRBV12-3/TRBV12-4,CASSIGGPSYEQYF
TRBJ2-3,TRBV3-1,CASSQGRADTQYF
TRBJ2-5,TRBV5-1,CASSLGFGETHYF
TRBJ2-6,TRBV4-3,CASSQTRGLTGANVLTF
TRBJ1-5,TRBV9,CASSVDRNQPQHF
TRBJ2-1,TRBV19,CASKGPGPRIDEQFF
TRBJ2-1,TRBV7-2,CASSFDGTSAEQFF
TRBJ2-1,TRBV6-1,CASSTTSGFYNEQFF
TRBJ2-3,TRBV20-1,CSLSRDRRTDTQYF
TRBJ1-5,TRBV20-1,CSARDIEGSNQPQHF
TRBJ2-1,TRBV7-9,CASSDGGRWQFF
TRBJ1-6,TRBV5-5,CASSLWGRGQALHF
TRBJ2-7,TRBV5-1,CASSVVEGGDEQYF
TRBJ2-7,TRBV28,CASRPALTNYEQYF
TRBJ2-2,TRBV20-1,CSASRLAGSGELFF
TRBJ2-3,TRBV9,CASSVDRTTDTQYF
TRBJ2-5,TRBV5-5,CASSTRQSRETQYF
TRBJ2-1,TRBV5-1,CASSLISVDEFF
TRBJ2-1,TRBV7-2,CASSFLAGGRYNEQFF
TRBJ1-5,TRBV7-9,CASSLGVGDGGQPQHF
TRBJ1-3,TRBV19,CATDEAAGNTIYF
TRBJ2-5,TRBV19,CASSYAPSSYQETQYF
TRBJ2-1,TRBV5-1,CASSFPKTSGRGNEQFF
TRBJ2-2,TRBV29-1,CSAAWGNAAGELFF
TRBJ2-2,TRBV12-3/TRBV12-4,CASSLIGGPAGELFF
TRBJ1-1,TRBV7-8,CASSEGLERAEAFF
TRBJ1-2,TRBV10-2,CASSDPGTNDGYTF
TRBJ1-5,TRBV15,CATSRGRDQPQHF
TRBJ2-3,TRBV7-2,CASSLVSSGYTDTQYF
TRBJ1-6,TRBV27,CASSKTGTYNSPLHF
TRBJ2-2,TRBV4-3,CASSQDRSRTGELFF
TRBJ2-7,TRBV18,CASSPLTRDKQYF
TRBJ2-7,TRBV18,CASSPEQGYYEQYF
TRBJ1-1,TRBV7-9,CASSLHTTGGTEAFF
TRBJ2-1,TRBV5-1,CASSLELAQFNEQFF
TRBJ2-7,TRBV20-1,CSANLVAVNYEQYF
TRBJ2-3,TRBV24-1,CATSDRLAGHTDTQYF
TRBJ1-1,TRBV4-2,CASSVQGPNTEAFF
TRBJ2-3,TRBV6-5,CASSYGDAQGTDTQYF
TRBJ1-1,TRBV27,CASSLSGPGGNTEAFF
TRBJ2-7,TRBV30,CAWSQGAGEQYF
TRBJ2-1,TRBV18,CASSPANLASNEQFF
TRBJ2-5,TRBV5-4,CASSLDSVDRVQEAQYF
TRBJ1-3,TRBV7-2,CASSLVGGRGYGNTIYF
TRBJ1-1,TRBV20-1,CSASQAGTARMNTEAFF
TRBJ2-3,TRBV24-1,CATSDYTDTQYF
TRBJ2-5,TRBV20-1,CSAPGTSRLTQYF
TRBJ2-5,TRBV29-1,CSGARGRLEETQYF